This TCR beta chain was sequenced for a study of T cell repertoires in cytomegalovirus infection. The study's findings and limits: The ex vivo response showed dominance by HLA-C-restricted CMV-specific TCR beta clonotypes.

Points on this clonotype: The antigen is not known.

The V end lost 6 bases, the J end lost 6 bases, and 14 bases lay between the germline ends. The CDR3 covers 13 residues. CDR1 is DFQATT and CDR2 is SNEGSKA in the germline V gene (reference sequence). TCRdb called the reads again in MiXCR, with one record for every CDR3 protein. The sample yields a few hundred thousand distinct CDR3 sequences, roughly 43% seen once. The sequencing used cultured PBMCs, collected from culture after CMV antigen stimulation. V and J are TRBV20-1 and TRBJ2-2; D gene unclear. The source is a human donor in good health (CMV status not recorded). Some clones in this sample may be carry-over from other donors' samples. The CDR3 region has the DNA TGCAGTGCCAGACACCCGGAGCCCGGGGAGCTGTTTTTT. Protein: CSARHPEPGELFF.